The present entry profiles one T cell receptor (beta chain) with its context. The CDR3 spans 15 residues. The data were taken from a study of blood T cell repertoires in COVID-19. Overall study context: COVID-19 samples from acute and convalescent phases originated in the United States, Italy and Spain. PBMCs, B-cell-depleted T cells, or T cells were the source of the cDNA or gDNA that made up the material.

Original processing methods: Quantification of nucleated cells was approximated via reference gene primer amplification. The method was immunoSEQ multiplex PCR; TCRdb's version includes in-frame clones alone and lacks a portion of them. D and trimming come from the DNA, and the V and J calls and clone size come from that table. Of approximately 170,000 clones in the sample, about four fifths were seen once. Sequenced sample: peripheral blood. The origin of this receptor is a man in his sixties or seventies who had recovered from COVID-19. This chain links TRBV21-1 with TRBJ1-2; the tabulated D call, TRBD1, remains unverified against the DNA. TRBV21-1 is labeled a pseudogene. The CDR3 reads CASSSHFRGHYGYTF. The CDR3 DNA follows: TGTGCCAGCAGCTCCCATTTCAGGGGCCACTATGGCTACACCTTC.